This TCR beta chain is drawn from a study of T-cell reconstitution after alpha-beta-depleted transplantation in children. This CDR3 contains 12 residues. The V and J ends lost 4 bases and 7 bases respectively, with 9 bases between them. Germline lookup yields CDR1 MNHNS and CDR2 SASEGT. This clonotype has ten or more counts. Library preparation (for TCRbeta) was performed with unique molecular identifiers. One entry per CDR3 protein, called by TCRdb with MiXCR from the PCR reads. The sample includes hundreds of thousands of distinct CDR3 sequences, 10% to 15% of them seen just once. The specimen comprised PBMCs, sampled from the stem cell graft. The chain carries TRBV6-1 and TRBJ2-3, with a tentative D call TRBD2 (5 bases). The source of this sequence is a human donor who donated a stem cell graft to a child with Fanconi anemia. DNA of the CDR3: TGTGCCAGCAGTGGAGCGGAAAATACGCAGTATTTT. It is translated as CASSGAENTQYF.